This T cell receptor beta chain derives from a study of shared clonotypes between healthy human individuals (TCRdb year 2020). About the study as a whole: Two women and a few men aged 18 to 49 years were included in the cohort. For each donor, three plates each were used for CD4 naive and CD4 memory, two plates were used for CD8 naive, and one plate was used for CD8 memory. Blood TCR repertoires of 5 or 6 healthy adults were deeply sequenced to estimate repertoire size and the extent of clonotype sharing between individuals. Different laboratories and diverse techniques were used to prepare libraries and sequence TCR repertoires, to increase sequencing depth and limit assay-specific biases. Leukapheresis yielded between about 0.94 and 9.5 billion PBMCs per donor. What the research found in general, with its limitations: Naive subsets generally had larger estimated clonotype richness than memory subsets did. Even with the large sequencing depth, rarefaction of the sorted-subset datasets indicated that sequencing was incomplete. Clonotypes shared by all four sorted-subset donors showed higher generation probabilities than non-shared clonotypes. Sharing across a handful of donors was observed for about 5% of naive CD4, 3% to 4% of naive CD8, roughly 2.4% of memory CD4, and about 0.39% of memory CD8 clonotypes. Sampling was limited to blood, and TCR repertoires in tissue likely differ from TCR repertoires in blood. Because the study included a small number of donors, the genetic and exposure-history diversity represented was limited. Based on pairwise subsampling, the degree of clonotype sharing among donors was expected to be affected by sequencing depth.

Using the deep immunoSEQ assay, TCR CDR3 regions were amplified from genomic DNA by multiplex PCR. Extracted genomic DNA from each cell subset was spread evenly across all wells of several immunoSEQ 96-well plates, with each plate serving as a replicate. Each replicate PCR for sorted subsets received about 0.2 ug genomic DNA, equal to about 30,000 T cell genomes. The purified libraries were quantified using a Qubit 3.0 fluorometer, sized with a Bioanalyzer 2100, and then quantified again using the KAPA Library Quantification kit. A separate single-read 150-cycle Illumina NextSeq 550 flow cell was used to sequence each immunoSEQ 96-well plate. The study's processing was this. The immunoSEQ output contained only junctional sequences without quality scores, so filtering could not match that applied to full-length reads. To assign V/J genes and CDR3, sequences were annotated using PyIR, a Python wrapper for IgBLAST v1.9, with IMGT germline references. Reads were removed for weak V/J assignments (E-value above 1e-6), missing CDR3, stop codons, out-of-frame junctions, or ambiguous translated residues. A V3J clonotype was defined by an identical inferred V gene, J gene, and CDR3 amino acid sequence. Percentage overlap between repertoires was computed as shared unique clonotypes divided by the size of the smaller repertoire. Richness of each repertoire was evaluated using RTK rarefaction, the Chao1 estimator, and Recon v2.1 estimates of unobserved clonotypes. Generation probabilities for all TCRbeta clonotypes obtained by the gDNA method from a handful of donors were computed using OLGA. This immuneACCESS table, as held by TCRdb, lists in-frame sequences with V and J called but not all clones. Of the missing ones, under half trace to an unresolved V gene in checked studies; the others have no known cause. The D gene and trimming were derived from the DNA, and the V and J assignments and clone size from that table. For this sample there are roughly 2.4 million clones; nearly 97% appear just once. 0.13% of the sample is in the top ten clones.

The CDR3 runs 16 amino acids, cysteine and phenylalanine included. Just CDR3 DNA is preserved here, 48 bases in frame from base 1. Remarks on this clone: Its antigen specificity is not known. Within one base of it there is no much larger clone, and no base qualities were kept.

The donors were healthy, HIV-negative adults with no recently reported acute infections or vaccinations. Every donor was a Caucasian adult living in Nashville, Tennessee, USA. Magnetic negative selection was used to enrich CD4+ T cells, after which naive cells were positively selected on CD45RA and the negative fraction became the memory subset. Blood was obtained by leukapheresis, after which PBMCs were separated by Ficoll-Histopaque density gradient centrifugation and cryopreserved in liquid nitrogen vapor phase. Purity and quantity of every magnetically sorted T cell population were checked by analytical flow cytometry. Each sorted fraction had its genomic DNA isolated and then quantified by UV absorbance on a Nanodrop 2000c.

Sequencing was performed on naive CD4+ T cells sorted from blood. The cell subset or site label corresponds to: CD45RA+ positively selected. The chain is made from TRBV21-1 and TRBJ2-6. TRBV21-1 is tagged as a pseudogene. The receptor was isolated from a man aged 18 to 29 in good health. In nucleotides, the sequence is TGTGCCAGGGGGGAAGGCCCCCTCTCTGGGGCCAACGTCCTGACTTTC. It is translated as CARGEGPLSGANVLTF.